This entry lists 7 T cell receptor beta chains sequenced from one sample in a study of T-cell memory formation after mild COVID-19. TCRdb ran MiXCR on the 5' RACE reads and lists one entry per CDR3 protein. The sample records about 610,000 distinct CDR3 sequences, 15% to 20% being singletons. Sequencing was performed on PBMCs or a T cell subset sorted from them (not recorded which). These receptors originate from an adult woman who had mild COVID-19 (a few samples of this study predate the infection). Cell type and time point are not known.

The chain has TRBV4-2 and TRBJ2-5; TRBD2 matches at 9 bases. The CDR3 runs 15 residues. The germline V gene encodes CDR1 LGHNA and CDR2 YNFKEQ. V trimming: 0 bases; J trimming: 4 bases; junction bases outside the gene matches: 3. CDR3 DNA sequence: TGTGCCAGCAGCCAAGATTCGCGGGGGGGAGAGACCCAGTACTTC. It encodes CASSQDSRGGETQYF.

This clonotype has ten or more counts. The rearrangement joins TRBV9 to TRBJ2-7, with TRBD1 matching over 10 bases. CDR3 length: 15 residues. CDR1 is SGDLS, CDR2 YYNGEE, per germline. Trimming cost V 3 bases and J 5 bases; bases outside gene matches: 8. The CDR3 loop reads CASSATGTGENEQYF. CDR3 sequence (DNA): TGTGCCAGCAGCGCTACCGGGACAGGGGAGAACGAGCAGTACTTC. The whole variable domain, remainder taken from reference TRBV9 and TRBJ2-7, is DSGVTQTPKHLITATGQRVTLRCSPRSGDLSVYWYQQSLDQGLQFLIQYYNGEERAKGNILERFSAQQFPDLHSELNLSSLELGDSALYFCASSATGTGENEQYFGPGTRLTVT.

Many counts were recorded for this clonotype. The chain uses TRBV19 and TRBJ1-1; weak D call: TRBD1 (5 bases). This CDR3 has 14 residues. Deletions cut 6 bases from V and 1 base from J, with 12 bases between. The germline V gene encodes CDR1 LNHDA and CDR2 SQIVND (reference sequence). CDR3 amino acids: CASRRGVSNTEAFF. The CDR3 DNA reads TGTGCCAGTAGACGGGGCGTCTCGAACACTGAAGCTTTCTTT.

This clonotype was seen more than once but under ten times. The chain uses TRBV20-1 and TRBJ2-1; 10 bases are a match to TRBD2. Germline V gene lookup returns CDR1 DFQATT and CDR2 SNEGSKA (reference sequence). With 3 bases clipped from V and 4 bases from J, the junction kept 6 bases outside the gene matches. The length of the CDR3 is 15 residues. As DNA, the CDR3 is TGCAGTGCTAGGGATAGCGGGAGGCCTTACAATGAGCAGTTCTTC. Residues: CSARDSGRPYNEQFF.

This chain uses TRBV7-3 with TRBJ2-1; D is ambiguous. This CDR3 has 13 residues. Germline V lookup: CDR1 SGHTA, CDR2 FQGTGA. Trimming took off 2 bases at V and 8 bases at J, with 10 bases between the two ends. The CDR3: CASSLLSEDEQFF. CDR3 in DNA: TGTGCCAGCAGCTTATTGTCCGAGGATGAGCAGTTCTTC.

The chain uses TRBV28 and TRBJ2-7; 9 bases fit TRBD1. This CDR3 is built from 15 residues. V dropped 8 bases and J dropped 3; count of bases not matched to a gene: 11. Germline assignment: CDR1 MDHEN and CDR2 SYDVKM. CDR3 sequence reads: CASETTQGAFYEQYF. DNA for the CDR3: TGTGCCAGCGAAACAACACAGGGGGCCTTCTACGAGCAGTACTTC.

The gene calls are TRBV11-2 and TRBJ1-1, with TRBD1 as a possible D gene (6 bases). CDR3 length: 15 amino acids. V lost 5 bases to trimming and J lost 7 bases, with 20 bases between them. CDR1 is SGHAT and CDR2 is FQNNGV in the germline V gene. CDR3 coding DNA: TGTGCCAGCAGCATAACCCCGGGGGCCGCGAGTGAAGCTTTCTTT. Translating gives CASSITPGAASEAFF.